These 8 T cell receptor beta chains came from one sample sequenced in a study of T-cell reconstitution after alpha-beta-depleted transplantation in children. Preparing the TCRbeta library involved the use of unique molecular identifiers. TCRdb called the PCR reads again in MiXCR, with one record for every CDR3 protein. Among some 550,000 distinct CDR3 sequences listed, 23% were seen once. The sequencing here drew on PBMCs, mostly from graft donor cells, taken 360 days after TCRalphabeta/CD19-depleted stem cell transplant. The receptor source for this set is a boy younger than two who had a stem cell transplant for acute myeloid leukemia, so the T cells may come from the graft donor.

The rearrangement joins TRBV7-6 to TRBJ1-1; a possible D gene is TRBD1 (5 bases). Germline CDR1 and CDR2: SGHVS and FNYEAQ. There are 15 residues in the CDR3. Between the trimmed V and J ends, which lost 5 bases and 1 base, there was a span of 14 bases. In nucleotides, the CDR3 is TGTGCCAGCAGCCCCGCTTCAGGGAAGAACACTGAAGCTTTCTTT. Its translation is CASSPASGKNTEAFF.

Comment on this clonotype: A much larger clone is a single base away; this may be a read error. CDR3 DNA sequence: TGCAGTGCTGAAACTAGCGGCCTCACAGATACGCAGCATTTT. Amino acids: CSAETSGLTDTQHF. J is TRBJ2-3 and V is TRBV20-1; the D is unclear. Judging by the DNA end, TRBJ1-5 fits better; the J call may be wrong. Germline V gene sequence: CDR1 DFQATT, CDR2 SNEGSKA (reference sequence). The CDR3 has 14 residues.

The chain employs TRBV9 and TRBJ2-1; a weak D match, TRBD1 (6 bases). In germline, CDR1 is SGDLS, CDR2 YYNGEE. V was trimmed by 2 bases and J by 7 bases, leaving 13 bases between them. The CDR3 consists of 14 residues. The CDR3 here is CASSVGAGANEQFF. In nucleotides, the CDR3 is TGTGCCAGCAGCGTGGGGGCCGGTGCGAATGAGCAGTTCTTC.

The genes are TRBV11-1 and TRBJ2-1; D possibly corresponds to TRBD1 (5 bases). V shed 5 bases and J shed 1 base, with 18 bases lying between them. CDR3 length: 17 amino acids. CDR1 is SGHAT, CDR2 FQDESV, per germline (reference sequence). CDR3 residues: CASSPGSSTVSYNEQFF. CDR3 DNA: TGTGCCAGCAGCCCAGGGTCTTCTACCGTTTCCTACAATGAGCAGTTCTTC.

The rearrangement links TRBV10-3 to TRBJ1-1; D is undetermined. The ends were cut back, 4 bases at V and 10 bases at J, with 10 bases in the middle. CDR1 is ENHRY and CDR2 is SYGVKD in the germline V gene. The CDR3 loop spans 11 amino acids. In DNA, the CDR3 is TGTGCCATCAGTGCCACCGGAGGAGCTTTCTTT. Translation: CAISATGGAFF.

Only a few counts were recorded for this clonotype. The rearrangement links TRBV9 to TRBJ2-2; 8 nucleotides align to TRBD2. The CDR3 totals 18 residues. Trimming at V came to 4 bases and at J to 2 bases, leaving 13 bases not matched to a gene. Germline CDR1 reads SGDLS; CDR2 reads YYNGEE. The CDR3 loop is CASSHPTEAGVNTGELFF. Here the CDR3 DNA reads TGTGCCAGCAGCCATCCGACGGAAGCGGGGGTTAACACCGGGGAGCTGTTTTTT.

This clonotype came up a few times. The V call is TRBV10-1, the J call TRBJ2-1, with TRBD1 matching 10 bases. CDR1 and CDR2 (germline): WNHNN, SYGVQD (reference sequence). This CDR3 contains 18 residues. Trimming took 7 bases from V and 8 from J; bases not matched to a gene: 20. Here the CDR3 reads CASTGTGDRDPLEHEQFF. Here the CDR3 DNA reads TGCGCCAGCACCGGGACAGGGGACAGGGACCCTCTGGAACATGAGCAGTTCTTC.

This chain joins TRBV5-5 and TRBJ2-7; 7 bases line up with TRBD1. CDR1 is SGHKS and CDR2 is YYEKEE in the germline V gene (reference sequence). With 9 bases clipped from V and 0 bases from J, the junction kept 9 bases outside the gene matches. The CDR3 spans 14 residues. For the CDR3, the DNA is TGTGCCACCAAGAAGGGACAGAGCTCCTACGAGCAGTACGTC. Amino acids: CATKKGQSSYEQYV.